Presented here are 9 T cell receptor beta chains from one specimen sequenced in a study of radiation and T cells in renal cell carcinoma. Assay: immunoSEQ multiplex PCR; the TCRdb copy retains only in-frame clones and omits some. The sample yields roughly 130,000 clones, approximately 78% seen once. Time point here: blood 2 weeks post-SBRT. Documented treatment: 15 Gy SBRT to primary tumor, nephrectomy 4 weeks later. The starting material was blood, obtained from a patient whose treatment included radiotherapy and nephrectomy. Receptors were obtained from a woman aged 55-75 years with renal cell carcinoma.

The gene calls are TRBV11-2 and TRBJ2-7, with 9 positions matching TRBD2. Germline loops: CDR1 SGHAT, CDR2 FQNNGV. Losses at the gene ends were 4 bases for V and 2 bases for J; bases not matched to a gene: 9. The CDR3 extends over 16 amino acids. CDR3 residues: CASSSLAGKGTYEQYF. The CDR3 DNA reads as TGTGCCAGCAGCTCTCTAGCGGGGAAGGGGACCTACGAGCAGTACTTC. The variable domain in full, with the rest retrieved from reference TRBV11-2 and TRBJ2-7, is EAGVAQSPRYKIIEKRQSVAFWCNPISGHATLYWYQQILGQGPKLLIQFQNNGVVDDSQLPKDRFSAERLKGVDSTLKIQPAKLEDSAVYLCASSSLAGKGTYEQYFGPGTRLTVT.

The chain joins TRBV7-2 to TRBJ1-1; D ambiguous. V was clipped by 5 bases and J by 1 base, with 8 bases between them. Germline V gives CDR1 SGHTA, CDR2 FQGNSA. The CDR3 runs 13 residues. This CDR3 is CASSVTENTEAFF. CDR3 coding DNA: TGTGCCAGCAGCGTCACAGAGAACACTGAAGCTTTCTTT.

The chain carries TRBV11-1 and TRBJ2-5, with D possibly being TRBD2 (6 bases). The germline V gene encodes CDR1 SGHAT and CDR2 FQDESV (reference sequence). Trimming took 0 bases from V and 5 from J, leaving 13 bases between them. The CDR3 is made up of 15 amino acids. The CDR3 protein is CASSLAYGGSETQYF. The DNA for the CDR3 is TGTGCCAGCAGCTTAGCGTACGGGGGATCGGAGACCCAGTACTTC.

This chain uses TRBV18 with TRBJ1-1; no reliable D call. Germline V gene sequence: CDR1 KGHSH, CDR2 LQKENI. V was pared by 3 bases and J by 8 bases, with 10 bases between. This CDR3 has 12 residues. The CDR3 DNA reads as TGTGCCAGCTCACCGTCAGGTTACGAAGCTTTCTTT. It translates to CASSPSGYEAFF.

The CDR3 DNA reads TGCGCCAGCAGTCACATCGCCGGACAGACTACTAACTATGGCTACACCTTC. Encoded protein: CASSHIAGQTTNYGYTF. The rearrangement uses TRBV4-1 and TRBJ1-2; TRBD1 might be the D (6 bases). Germline CDR1 reads MGHRA; CDR2 reads YSYEKL. The CDR3 is 17 amino acids. V was clipped by 6 bases and J by 0 bases, with 20 bases between them.

The chain links TRBV7-9 to TRBJ2-7, with D unclear. CDR3 length: 15 residues. The V gene's germline CDR1 is SEHNR and CDR2 FQNEAQ (reference sequence). V gave up 4 bases and J gave up 0 bases, with 13 bases separating them. The CDR3: CASSYYRKPSYEQYF. CDR3 DNA: TGTGCCAGCAGCTATTATAGAAAGCCCTCCTACGAGCAGTACTTC.

The V call is TRBV5-1, the J call TRBJ2-1; 9 bases align to TRBD1. J lost 2 bases, V lost 5 bases, and 5 bases had no gene match. This CDR3 region has 15 residues. Germline lookup yields CDR1 SGHRS and CDR2 YFSETQ. The CDR3: CASRPGTGTYNEQFF. The CDR3 nucleotides are TGCGCCAGCAGGCCCGGGACAGGGACCTACAATGAGCAGTTCTTC.

This clone was recorded once. The J gene is TRBJ1-4, the V gene TRBV11-2; 10 nucleotides match TRBD1. CDR3 size: 16 residues. The V gene end was trimmed by 5 bases and the J gene end by 4 bases; junction bases not matched to a gene: 7. Germline V CDR1 and CDR2: SGHAT, FQNNGV. Here the CDR3 reads CASSPGQGGLNEKLFF. The CDR3 region has the DNA TGTGCCAGCAGCCCTGGACAGGGGGGGCTTAATGAAAAACTGTTTTTT.

A few counts support this clone. This rearrangement joins TRBV6-6 to TRBJ1-4; no firm D call. This CDR3 contains 15 residues. Germline V gives CDR1 MNHNY, CDR2 SVGAGI (reference sequence). The V gene lost 2 bases and the J gene lost 7 bases, with 14 bases spanning the gap. The CDR3 spells CASSYTGRLTEKLFF. CDR3 coding DNA: TGTGCCAGCAGTTACACCGGGAGGTTGACTGAAAAACTGTTTTTT.